The text below deals with one T cell receptor beta chain. Its target is not known. The CDR3 has 14 residues. Germline V gene lookup returns CDR1 SGHRS and CDR2 YFSETQ. Trimming cost V 4 bases and J 7 bases; bases outside gene matches: 6. These data come from a study of shared clonotypes between healthy human individuals. Profiled with immunoSEQ multiplex PCR; TCRdb holds only in-frame clones, not every one. The sample includes 2,500,000 or so clones, around 90% of them seen just once. The donors, healthy adults who were HIV-negative, had experienced no recent acute infections or vaccinations. Study conclusions and caveats: Some clonotypes were shared by all four sorted-subset donors, while others were not shared. The non-shared ones had lower generation probabilities than the shared ones. Across several donors, naive CD4 shared around 5.3%, naive CD8 more than 3%, memory CD4 2% to 2.5%, memory CD8 over 0.3%.

The sequenced sample consisted of naive CD4+ T cells from PBMCs. The subset is: CD45RA+ positively selected. The receptor was isolated from a man aged 18 to 29 in good health. Some clones in this sample may be carry-over from other donors' samples. J is TRBJ2-1 and V is TRBV5-1; 9 bases are a match to TRBD2. The CDR3 DNA reads as TGCGCCAGCAGCGGGGGAGGACTAGCGAATGAGCAGTTCTTC. Its translation: CASSGGGLANEQFF.